A selection of T cell receptor beta chains follows, all from one sample in a study of OX40 agonist ivuxolimab in advanced cancers. The protocol was immunoSEQ multiplex PCR, while the TCRdb copy is restricted to in-frame clones and leaves out a portion. The table lists fewer than 80,000 clones, 85% of them singletons, with approximately 0.78% in the top ten. The sample was CD4+ or CD8+ T cells sorted from blood, taken in a trial of the OX40 agonist ivuxolimab. These receptors were taken from an adult with an advanced solid tumor such as melanoma, head and neck, liver or kidney cancer. CDR3s include the opening cysteine and the closing phenylalanine or tryptophan. The order of the fields is J gene, V gene, clone size, D gene, CDR3 protein, CDR3 DNA. D genes are given only for firm matches. Clone sizes are given selectively: once, few, many, or a class where the clone is expanded.

TRBJ2-7	TRBV7-3	.	TRBD2	CASSLKGGSGFEQYF	TGTGCCAGCAGCTTAAAGGGAGGGAGTGGTTTCGAGCAGTACTTC
TRBJ2-6	TRBV11-2	.	.	CASSPLKGGGANVLTF	TGTGCCAGCAGCCCCCTTAAGGGAGGTGGGGCCAACGTCCTGACTTTC
TRBJ2-1	TRBV4-3	.	TRBD1	CASSQQTGGQFNEQFF	TGCGCCAGCAGCCAGCAAACAGGGGGCCAATTCAATGAGCAGTTCTTC
TRBJ1-4	TRBV30	.	.	CAWSGWTANEKLFF	TGTGCCTGGAGTGGGTGGACTGCTAATGAAAAACTGTTTTTT
TRBJ2-3	TRBV7-2	.	.	CASSRNGGGGTDTQYF	TGTGCCAGCAGCCGCAACGGGGGAGGAGGCACAGATACGCAGTATTTT
TRBJ1-1	TRBV28	.	.	CASSLFGVAFF	TGTGCCAGCAGTTTATTTGGGGTAGCTTTCTTT
TRBJ2-7	TRBV5-6	.	.	CASRAQVSYEQYF	TGTGCCAGCAGGGCGCAGGTTTCCTACGAGCAGTACTTC
TRBJ1-1	TRBV28	.	.	CASKRGMNTEAFF	TGTGCCAGCAAGAGGGGGATGAACACTGAAGCTTTCTTT
TRBJ1-2	TRBV11-2	.	.	CASSLAPVYGYTF	TGTGCCAGCAGCTTAGCCCCAGTCTATGGCTACACCTTC
TRBJ2-3	TRBV5-8	.	TRBD1	CASSPGQGRGTDTQYF	TGTGCCAGCAGCCCGGGACAGGGTAGAGGCACAGATACGCAGTATTTT
TRBJ1-3	TRBV6-6	.	.	CASRGTGSGNTIYF	TGTGCCAGCAGAGGGACGGGCTCTGGAAACACCATATATTTT
TRBJ1-4	TRBV7-2	.	TRBD1	CASATDRGHEKLFF	TGTGCCAGCGCTACAGACAGGGGGCACGAAAAACTGTTTTTT
TRBJ2-5	TRBV20-1	.	.	CSAGGETQYF	TGCAGTGCTGGGGGAGAGACCCAGTACTTC
TRBJ2-1	TRBV19	few	TRBD2	CASVSGSPHNEQFF	TGTGCCAGCGTAAGCGGGAGTCCCCACAATGAGCAGTTCTTC
TRBJ2-5	TRBV30	few	.	CAWSSSPGTQYF	TGTGCCTGGAGTAGCTCGCCCGGGACCCAGTACTTC
TRBJ2-1	TRBV2	.	TRBD2	CASSFPPVGTSGMDEQFF	TGTGCCAGCAGTTTCCCCCCGGTGGGGACTAGCGGGATGGATGAGCAGTTCTTC
TRBJ1-2	TRBV11-3	few	.	CASNPTPFWYVDGYTF	TGTGCCAGCAACCCTACCCCGTTCTGGTACGTGGATGGCTACACCTTC
TRBJ1-2	TRBV5-4	.	.	CASSLVSVGGYTF	TGTGCCAGCAGCTTGGTGTCTGTAGGCGGCTACACCTTC
TRBJ2-7	TRBV20-1	.	.	CSAIRDNEQYF	TGCAGTGCTATCCGGGACAACGAGCAGTACTTC
TRBJ1-4	TRBV5-1	.	.	CASSSQTSGNKKLFF	TGCGCCAGCAGCTCACAGACTTCGGGGAACAAAAAACTGTTTTTT
TRBJ2-7	TRBV9	.	.	CASSRDNSYEQYF	TGTGCCAGCAGCCGGGACAACTCCTACGAGCAGTACTTC
TRBJ1-5	TRBV5-5	.	.	CASSLEYSNQPQHF	TGTGCCAGCAGCTTGGAATATAGCAATCAGCCCCAGCATTTT
TRBJ2-7	TRBV19	.	.	CASSLRRDGSSHEQYF	TGTGCCAGTAGTCTACGCCGGGACGGTAGTAGCCACGAGCAGTACTTC
TRBJ1-1	TRBV11-1	few	.	CASSLTGGIGEAFF	TGTGCCAGCAGCTTAACGGGGGGCATAGGTGAAGCTTTCTTT
TRBJ2-1	TRBV6-5	.	.	CASSYSKGGYEQFF	TGTGCCAGCAGTTACTCGAAGGGGGGTTATGAGCAGTTCTTC
TRBJ1-1	TRBV5-1	few	.	CASSSSGRNTEAFF	TGCGCCAGCAGCTCTTCGGGACGGAACACTGAAGCTTTCTTT
TRBJ2-7	TRBV7-9	.	.	CASSLSSYGSYEQYF	TGTGCCAGCAGCTTAAGTTCGTACGGTTCCTACGAGCAGTACTTC
TRBJ1-1	TRBV28	.	.	CASSLSQMNTEAFF	TGTGCCAGCAGCCTTAGTCAGATGAACACTGAAGCTTTCTTT
TRBJ1-5	TRBV7-2	once	TRBD1	CASSSATGGNQPQHF	TGTGCCAGCAGCTCCGCTACAGGGGGCAATCAGCCCCAGCATTTT
TRBJ1-2	TRBV2	few	.	CASSPDEFRGYTF	TGTGCCAGCAGTCCGGACGAGTTTCGTGGCTACACCTTC
TRBJ2-1	TRBV9	.	TRBD2	CASSAGGISGRDEQFF	TGTGCCAGCAGCGCAGGAGGTATTAGCGGGAGGGATGAGCAGTTCTTC